This entry features one TCR beta chain sequence. Germline CDR1 and CDR2: MNHEY and SMNVEV (reference sequence). The CDR3 length is 14 residues. V gave up 4 bases and J gave up 10 bases, with 14 bases separating them. Original data processing: Amplification from reference gene primers served as the basis for estimated nucleated cell counts. TCRdb's table, derived via immunoSEQ multiplex PCR, lists solely in-frame clones and lacks some. V and J calls and clone size are copied from that table; D and trimming were computed from the DNA. The sample lists more than 200,000 clones, about 84% seen once, with approximately 8.7% in the top ten. This entry belongs to a study of blood T cell repertoires in COVID-19. Across the study: Samples of COVID-19 (acute and convalescent) were obtained from the United States, Italy and Spain. Sample material is recorded as cDNA or gDNA derived from T cells, B-cell-depleted T cells, or PBMCs.

Sequencing used peripheral blood. V usage is TRBV27 and J usage is TRBJ1-6; a weak D match, TRBD1 (6 bases). The origin of this receptor is an elderly woman with acute or convalescent COVID-19. The CDR3 region is CASSSNRDGSPLHF. DNA for the CDR3: TGTGCCAGCAGTTCAAACAGGGACGGGTCACCCCTCCACTTT.